This passage covers 26 T cell receptor beta chains from one sample sequenced in a study of control samples from healthy donors and cancer patients. Sequencing was performed with immunoSEQ multiplex PCR; in TCRdb, only in-frame clones are kept and a portion is missing. The sample shows about 86,000 clones, approximately 88% of them seen only once. Sequences were obtained from PBMCs. The receptor source for this set is a woman between 45 and 65 years old with colorectal cancer.

This chain joins TRBV19 and TRBJ2-2, with a tentative D call TRBD2 (6 bases). Germline loops: CDR1 LNHDA, CDR2 SQIVND (reference sequence). V was trimmed by 9 bases and J by 7 bases, leaving 9 bases between them. This CDR3 is 11 amino acids long. The CDR3 region is CASRRDGELFF. CDR3 sequence (DNA): TGTGCCAGCAGGAGGGACGGGGAGCTGTTTTTT.

A word on this clone: Other DNA variants within this sample encode the same CDR3. J is TRBJ1-2 and V is TRBV28; no reliable D call. The CDR3 is 12 amino acids. Germline V CDR1 and CDR2: MDHEN, SYDVKM. Trimming took off 3 bases at V and 2 bases at J, with 4 bases between the two ends. CDR3 in amino acids: CASSLTNYGYTF. The DNA of the CDR3 is TGTGCCAGCAGTTTGACAAACTATGGCTACACCTTC.

The V gene is TRBV20-1, the J gene TRBJ1-2; no clear D. V dropped 7 bases and J dropped 5 bases, with 11 bases sitting between them. Germline lookup yields CDR1 DFQATT and CDR2 SNEGSKA (reference sequence). CDR3 length: 11 amino acids. CDR3 sequence reads: CSVPKAYGYTF. The CDR3 nucleotides are TGCAGTGTGCCGAAAGCTTATGGCTACACCTTC.

The CDR3, as DNA: TGTGCCAGCAGCGCAAGCACCGGGACAGGAAATTCACCCCTCCACTTT. It is translated as CASSASTGTGNSPLHF. This sequence joins TRBV7-8 and TRBJ1-6; the match to TRBD1 covers 8 bases. Germline values: CDR1 SGHVS, CDR2 FQNEAQ. The CDR3 length is 16 residues. The V segment lost 5 bases and the J segment 7 bases; nucleotides outside the gene matches: 10.

This rearrangement joins TRBV6-5 to TRBJ1-4, with no clear D. The germline V gene encodes CDR1 MNHEY and CDR2 SVGAGI. Trimming removed 5 bases from V and 3 bases from J, with 13 bases in between. The CDR3 covers 15 residues. As DNA, the CDR3 is TGTGCCAGCAGTAAAACACCGGCGGCTAATGAAAAACTGTTTTTT. It yields the protein CASSKTPAANEKLFF.

The chain couples TRBV25-1 to TRBJ2-5; 10 bases fit TRBD1. J gave up 5 bases and V 1 base, and 4 bases lay outside the gene matches. From germline, CDR1 is MGHDK and CDR2 SYGVNS. The length of the CDR3 is 15 residues. The CDR3 loop is CASSESLGQGETQYF. Here the CDR3 DNA reads TGTGCCAGCAGTGAATCCCTGGGACAGGGGGAGACCCAGTACTTC.

The chain combines TRBV7-2 with TRBJ2-1; D is unresolved. The CDR3 has 15 residues. V dropped 5 bases and J dropped 5 bases, with 16 bases sitting between them. Germline V CDR1 and CDR2: SGHTA, FQGNSA. The CDR3 here is CASSPPVLGNNEQFF. The DNA of the CDR3 is TGTGCCAGCAGCCCGCCCGTCCTAGGGAACAATGAGCAGTTCTTC.

V gene TRBV4-3 combines with J gene TRBJ2-5, with 8 nucleotides matching TRBD1. From germline, CDR1 is LGHNA and CDR2 YSLEER. J was trimmed by 5 bases and V by 4 bases; bases with no gene match: 9. This CDR3 has 15 residues. The CDR3 reads CASSRTPGGGETQYF. The CDR3 DNA follows: TGCGCCAGCAGCCGCACCCCAGGGGGCGGGGAGACCCAGTACTTC.

The chain links TRBV2 to TRBJ2-2; D ambiguous. Germline CDR1 reads SNHLY; CDR2 reads FYNNEI. This CDR3 contains 15 residues. Trimming stripped 2 bases from V and 1 base from J, with 8 bases between. DNA of the CDR3: TGTGCCAGCAGTGAATGGCGAGGGAACACCGGGGAGCTGTTTTTT. Its translation: CASSEWRGNTGELFF.

This clone was found a few times. The chain carries TRBV2 and TRBJ1-1; the match to TRBD1 covers 9 bases. Germline V gene sequence: CDR1 SNHLY, CDR2 FYNNEI. This CDR3 spans 14 amino acids. The V gene end was trimmed by 7 bases and the J gene end by 5 bases; junction bases not matched to a gene: 8. CDR3 sequence: CASKDRGALTEAFF. The CDR3 coding sequence is TGTGCCAGCAAAGACAGGGGGGCGCTTACTGAAGCTTTCTTT.

This chain connects TRBV4-3 to TRBJ1-2; 7 positions agree with TRBD1. The germline gives CDR1 LGHNA, CDR2 YSLEER. CDR3 length: 16 amino acids. V lost 0 bases, J lost 7 bases, and 11 bases stayed unmatched. CDR3 loop: CASSQDINRGKGGYTF. The CDR3 DNA is TGCGCCAGCAGCCAAGATATCAACAGGGGAAAGGGTGGCTACACCTTC.

The chain couples TRBV19 to TRBJ2-1; TRBD2 aligns across 10 bases. V lost 3 bases and J lost 9; bases outside the gene matches: 8. This CDR3 region has 15 residues. Germline V lookup: CDR1 LNHDA, CDR2 SQIVND (reference sequence). This CDR3 reads CASSISGGGPLEQFF. CDR3 nucleotide sequence: TGTGCCAGTAGTATCAGCGGGGGGGGTCCTCTTGAGCAGTTCTTC.

The chain carries TRBV7-2 and TRBJ1-3, with 7 nucleotides matching TRBD1. This CDR3 is built from 15 residues. Germline V gives CDR1 SGHTA, CDR2 FQGNSA. Trimming removed 5 bases from V and 0 bases from J; junction bases left unmatched: 4. The CDR3 region is CASSPQGNSGNTIYF. In nucleotides, the CDR3 is TGTGCCAGCAGCCCACAGGGGAACTCTGGAAACACCATATATTTT.

The chain has TRBV28 and TRBJ2-7; D is possibly TRBD1 (6 bases). Germline assignment: CDR1 MDHEN and CDR2 SYDVKM. V lost 5 bases and J lost 0, with 11 bases in between. The CDR3 extends over 14 amino acids. The CDR3 here is CASSPGHLSYEQYV. The CDR3 DNA is TGTGCCAGCAGTCCGGGACACCTCTCCTACGAGCAGTACGTC.

The chain carries TRBV6-1 and TRBJ1-6, with D uncertain. Germline V gives CDR1 MNHNS, CDR2 SASEGT. CDR3 size: 16 residues. Trimming took 2 bases from V and 4 from J, leaving 12 bases between them. In DNA, the CDR3 is TGTGCCAGCAGTGAAAGTCTGGGGTCGTATAATTCACCCCTCCACTTT. Translated, it gives CASSESLGSYNSPLHF.

This clone has a single count. The DNA of the CDR3 is TGTGCCAGCAGTGAGATGGGGGTCTCTGGAAACACCATATATTTT. Its protein product is CASSEMGVSGNTIYF. The gene calls are TRBV2 and TRBJ1-3, with a tentative D call TRBD1 (5 bases). The V end lost 3 bases, the J end lost 0 bases, and 9 bases lay between the germline ends. The CDR3 extends over 15 amino acids. Germline V lookup: CDR1 SNHLY, CDR2 FYNNEI.

This rearrangement joins TRBV12-5 to TRBJ2-7, with D perhaps matching TRBD1 or TRBD2 (5 bases each). The CDR3 is made up of 13 amino acids. The germline V gene has CDR1 LGHNT and CDR2 FRNRAP. Trimming shortened V by 7 bases and J by 0 bases, and 10 bases separated the two germline ends. The CDR3 DNA follows: TGTGCTAGTGTGGGGGATAGCTCCTACGAGCAGTACGTC. This translates into CASVGDSSYEQYV.

This chain uses TRBV28 with TRBJ1-5; no reliable D call. Germline CDR1 MDHEN, CDR2 SYDVKM. Trimming removed 1 base from V and 1 base from J, with 2 bases in between. The CDR3 extends over 13 amino acids. The CDR3 region has the DNA TGTGCCAGCAGTTTATTAAGCAATCAGCCCCAGCATTTT. It yields the protein CASSLLSNQPQHF.

The chain links TRBV29-1 to TRBJ2-2; TRBD2 matches 8 bases. V trimming: 5 bases; J trimming: 5 bases; junction bases outside the gene matches: 7. The V gene's germline CDR1 is SQVTM and CDR2 ANQGSEA. CDR3 length: 14 residues. The CDR3 reads CSVFISGVTGELFF. In DNA form, the CDR3 reads TGCAGCGTTTTTATTAGCGGGGTAACCGGGGAGCTGTTTTTT.

The V gene is TRBV6-2 or TRBV6-3, the J gene TRBJ1-1; D uncertain. The germline CDR1 and CDR2 sequences are MNHEY and SVGEGT. The CDR3 spans 15 residues. Trimming took 0 bases from V and 1 from J, leaving 9 bases between them. DNA of the CDR3: TGTGCCAGCAGTTACTCGAGAGGACCGAACACTGAAGCTTTCTTT. Its protein product is CASSYSRGPNTEAFF.

The chain uses TRBV9 and TRBJ1-5; 8 positions agree with TRBD1. Germline CDR1 SGDLS, CDR2 YYNGEE. V was pared by 3 bases and J by 5 bases, with 4 bases of the junction left unmatched. The CDR3 is made up of 14 amino acids. The CDR3 here is CASSGQGTYQPQHF. CDR3 DNA sequence: TGTGCCAGCAGCGGACAGGGGACGTATCAGCCCCAGCATTTT.

The genes are TRBV29-1 and TRBJ2-3; D unresolved. Deletions cut 6 bases from V and 0 bases from J, with 7 bases between. Looked up from germline, CDR1 is SQVTM and CDR2 is ANQGSEA. This CDR3 is built from 12 residues. The CDR3 reads CSVQSSTDTQYF. DNA of the CDR3: TGCAGCGTGCAATCGAGCACAGATACGCAGTATTTT.

The chain recombines TRBV12-3 or TRBV12-4 with TRBJ2-3, with D maybe TRBD1 (5 bases). Deletions cut 5 bases from V and 5 bases from J, with 11 bases between. The CDR3 length is 13 residues. CDR3 loop: CASSRRTRDTQYF. The CDR3 region has the DNA TGTGCCAGCAGTCGCCGGACAAGAGATACGCAGTATTTT.

V is TRBV27 and J is TRBJ1-1; no firm D call. Trimming left V 5 bases short and J 1 base short, with 8 bases between. The CDR3 consists of 13 residues. Germline V gene sequence: CDR1 MNHEY, CDR2 SMNVEV (reference sequence). The DNA for the CDR3 is TGTGCCAGCAGTCCACCAGAGAACACTGAAGCTTTCTTT. Amino acid sequence: CASSPPENTEAFF.

This chain connects TRBV4-1 to TRBJ1-4; 9 nucleotides align to TRBD1. The V and J ends lost 6 bases and 7 bases, in that order; junction bases with no gene match: 12. This CDR3 spans 16 amino acids. CDR1 is MGHRA and CDR2 is YSYEKL in the germline V gene. CDR3: CASRPTNRGQSEKLFF. DNA of the CDR3: TGCGCCAGCAGACCTACAAACAGGGGGCAGAGTGAAAAACTGTTTTTT.

This chain connects TRBV2 to TRBJ2-3; D gene ambiguous. Germline-derived CDR1 and CDR2 are SNHLY and FYNNEI. V was cut by 5 bases and J by 2 bases, with 14 bases left in between. The CDR3 loop spans 15 amino acids. This chain's CDR3 is CASSTRQIVTDTQYF. CDR3 coding DNA: TGTGCCAGCAGTACTCGGCAGATCGTCACAGATACGCAGTATTTT.